One sample yielded the 22 T cell receptor beta chains listed below, sequenced in a study of CXCR3-negative and CXCR3-positive naive CD8 T cells. UMI-labeled TRB cDNA libraries were prepared by 5' RACE. TCRdb re-called the 5' RACE reads; every CDR3 protein appears as one record, without DNA. With 75,000 to 100,000 distinct CDR3 sequences in the sample, the ten largest clones hold around 0.99%. Study observations and caveats: Naive CXCR3-positive cells had TRB CDR3s more hydrophobic than those of CXCR3-negative naive cells.

These TCRs are of unknown antigen specificity. Sequencing was performed on naive CXCR3+ CD8+ T cells from blood. The subset was: CD45RO-CCR7+CD27+CD95- naive CD8+ T cells expressing CXCR3 (TNR3+). The receptors stem from a human donor in good health. Some clones in this sample may be carry-over from other donors' samples.

The CDR3 sequence is CASSLSGRTDTQYF. The genes are TRBV7-6 and TRBJ2-3. The CDR3 is 14 amino acids. In germline, CDR1 is SGHVS, CDR2 FNYEAQ. Variable domain in full (rest from reference TRBV7-6 and TRBJ2-3): GAGVSQSPRYKVTKRGQDVALRCDPISGHVSLYWYRQALGQGPEFLTYFNYEAQQDKSGLPNDRFSAERPEGSISTLTIQRTEQRDSAMYRCASSLSGRTDTQYFGPGTRLTVL.

CDR3 region: CASSYTLGTGELFF. The rearrangement links TRBV7-9 to TRBJ2-2. The CDR3 covers 14 residues. Germline V lookup: CDR1 SEHNR, CDR2 FQNEAQ (reference sequence).

This chain links TRBV5-1 with TRBJ1-6; the TCRdb call, TRBD1, lacks DNA for checking. From germline, CDR1 is SGHRS and CDR2 YFSETQ. The CDR3 has 16 amino acids. This chain's CDR3 is CASSTWGQSDNSPLHF.

The J gene is TRBJ2-3, the V gene TRBV30; with no DNA, the TCRdb D assignment of TRBD1 cannot be verified. CDR3 length: 13 amino acids. Germline CDR1 is GTSNPN and CDR2 is SVGIG (reference sequence). CDR3 loop: CAWTGDPTDTQYF.

The chain joins TRBV7-8 to TRBJ2-2. Germline V lookup: CDR1 SGHVS, CDR2 FQNEAQ. The CDR3 runs to 14 residues. The CDR3 sequence is CASSLDLNTGELFF. The complete variable domain, with remaining parts taken from reference TRBV7-8 and TRBJ2-2, reads GAGVSQSPRYKVAKRGQDVALRCDPISGHVSLFWYQQALGQGPEFLTYFQNEAQLDKSGLPSDRFFAERPEGSVSTLKIQRTQQEDSAVYLCASSLDLNTGELFFGEGSRLTVL.

CDR3 sequence: CATFDTRGFQETQYF. The chain employs TRBV7-9 and TRBJ2-5; TCRdb's D gene call, TRBD1, goes unchecked for lack of DNA. Per the germline V gene, CDR1 is SEHNR and CDR2 is FQNEAQ (reference sequence). The CDR3 sequence is 15 residues long.

The V call is TRBV12-3 or TRBV12-4, the J call TRBJ2-3. This CDR3 is built from 12 residues. CDR3 sequence reads: CASSISTDTQYF.

The rearrangement links TRBV15 to TRBJ1-2; TCRdb's D gene call, TRBD1, goes unchecked for lack of DNA. Germline CDR1 reads LNHNV; CDR2 reads YYDKDF (reference sequence). The length of the CDR3 is 14 residues. The CDR3: CATSTTGGFHGYTF.

The chain employs TRBV20-1 and TRBJ1-5; TCRdb calls TRBD1, which cannot be checked without DNA. CDR3 length: 19 residues. Germline CDR1 DFQATT, CDR2 SNEGSKA (reference sequence). The CDR3 sequence: CSARADRDRVFYSNQPQHF.

The gene calls are TRBV20-1 and TRBJ2-7; TCRdb's D call of TRBD2 is untestable without DNA. This CDR3 has 15 residues. CDR1 DFQATT and CDR2 SNEGSKA come from the germline V gene (reference sequence). The CDR3: CSAAGLALSSYEQYF.

The chain uses TRBV27 and TRBJ1-1; TCRdb selects TRBD1, and the lack of DNA leaves this call unchecked. The CDR3 consists of 15 residues. Germline V CDR1 and CDR2: MNHEY, SMNVEV (reference sequence). The CDR3 reads CASSLGPGGRSEAFF.

This chain uses TRBV4-3 with TRBJ2-7. CDR3 length: 15 residues. Germline CDR1 LGHNA, CDR2 YSLEER. CDR3 protein: CASSQESYSYYEQYF.

The chain recombines TRBV7-2 with TRBJ2-7; as DNA is missing, the TRBD1 call by TCRdb cannot be tested. The CDR3 extends over 15 amino acids. CDR1 is SGHTA and CDR2 is FQGNSA in the germline V gene. This CDR3 reads CASSSGQVPLYEQYF. The complete variable domain, with remaining parts taken from reference TRBV7-2 and TRBJ2-7, reads GAGVSQSPSNKVTEKGKDVELRCDPISGHTALYWYRQSLGQGLEFLIYFQGNSAPDKSGLPSDRFSAERTGGSVSTLTIQRTQQEDSAVYLCASSSGQVPLYEQYFGPGTRLTVT.

The chain uses TRBV28 and TRBJ2-7; there is no DNA to check the TCRdb D call of TRBD1. In germline, CDR1 is MDHEN, CDR2 SYDVKM. The CDR3 loop spans 16 amino acids. Here the CDR3 reads CASSFNRDRGIYEQYF.

The gene calls are TRBV10-3 and TRBJ2-2; with no DNA, the TCRdb D assignment of TRBD2 cannot be verified. CDR1 and CDR2 (germline): ENHRY, SYGVKD. The CDR3 has 18 residues. CDR3 in amino acids: CAISPPFGAQLNTGELFF.

This chain joins TRBV29-1 and TRBJ1-1; the D call of TRBD1 rests on TCRdb alone, since no DNA is present to check it. In germline, CDR1 is SQVTM, CDR2 ANQGSEA. The CDR3 has 12 amino acids. The chain's CDR3 is CSVEGVNTEAFF.

The V call is TRBV29-1, the J call TRBJ1-2; TCRdb's D call, TRBD1, is unchecked because there is no DNA. The germline V gene encodes CDR1 SQVTM and CDR2 ANQGSEA. The CDR3 contains 14 residues. CDR3 amino acids: CSVEDPRGARGYTF.

The rearrangement links TRBV21-1 to TRBJ2-5; TCRdb selects TRBD1, and the lack of DNA leaves this call unchecked. TRBV21-1 is flagged as a pseudogene. This CDR3 is 15 amino acids long. CDR3 protein: CASIPHGTVKETQYF.

This rearrangement joins TRBV20-1 to TRBJ2-7; TCRdb proposes TRBD2, but this gene call is untestable without DNA. Looked up from germline, CDR1 is DFQATT and CDR2 is SNEGSKA (reference sequence). The CDR3 covers 17 residues. Here the CDR3 reads CSARDSGTSGPPYEQYF.

This chain connects TRBV29-1 to TRBJ2-5; absent DNA, TCRdb's TRBD1 call cannot be checked. The CDR3 consists of 13 residues. Germline loops: CDR1 SQVTM, CDR2 ANQGSEA. CDR3 amino acids: CSVVQGGQETQYF.

The chain recombines TRBV6-5 with TRBJ2-7; TCRdb picks TRBD1, but there is no DNA to check that call. This CDR3 is built from 14 residues. Germline values: CDR1 MNHEY, CDR2 SVGAGI. This chain's CDR3 is CASSPGTGWYEQYF.

The chain carries TRBV5-1 and TRBJ2-5. The CDR3 loop spans 14 amino acids. Germline CDR1 reads SGHRS; CDR2 reads YFSETQ. The CDR3 is CASRFIQNKETQYF.